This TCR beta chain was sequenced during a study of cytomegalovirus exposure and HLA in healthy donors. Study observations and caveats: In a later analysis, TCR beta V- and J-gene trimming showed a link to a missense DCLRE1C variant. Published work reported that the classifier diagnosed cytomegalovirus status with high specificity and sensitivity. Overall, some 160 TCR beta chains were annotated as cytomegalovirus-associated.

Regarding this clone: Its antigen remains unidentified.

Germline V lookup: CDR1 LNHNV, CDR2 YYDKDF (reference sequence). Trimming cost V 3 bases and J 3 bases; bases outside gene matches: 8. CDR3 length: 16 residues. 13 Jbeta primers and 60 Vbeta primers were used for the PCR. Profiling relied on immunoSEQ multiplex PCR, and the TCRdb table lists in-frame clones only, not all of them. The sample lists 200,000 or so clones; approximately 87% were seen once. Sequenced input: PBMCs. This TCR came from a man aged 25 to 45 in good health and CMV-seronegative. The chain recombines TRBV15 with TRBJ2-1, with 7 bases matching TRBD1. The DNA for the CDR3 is TGTGCCACCAGCAGCGCAACGGGACAGAACTACAATGAGCAGTTCTTC. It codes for CATSSATGQNYNEQFF.